This is a list of T cell receptor beta chains from one sample in a study of neoadjuvant anti-PD-1 for oral cavity cancer. Libraries were prepared by immunoSEQ multiplex PCR; TCRdb keeps only in-frame clonotypes and omits some of them. The sample includes a few thousand clones, just under 60% of them seen just once. Sequencing used tumor tissue, obtained after nivolumab (anti-PD-1) treatment. Every receptor here comes from a person aged 40 to 85 with oral cavity squamous cell carcinoma. CDR3s include the opening cysteine and the closing phenylalanine or tryptophan. The order of the fields is CDR3 protein, CDR3 DNA, D gene, J gene, clone size, V gene. A D gene is named only where the DNA matches it firmly. Rows may omit the clone size; those that give it use once, few, many or a size class.

CDR3 protein: CASSIAGANVLTF; CDR3 DNA: TGTGCCAGTAGTATTGCGGGGGCCAACGTCCTGACTTTC; D gene: -; J gene: TRBJ2-6; clone size: -; V gene: TRBV19
CDR3 protein: CASRLAGVAGELFF; CDR3 DNA: TGTGCCAGCCGCCTAGCGGGAGTAGCCGGGGAGCTGTTTTTT; D gene: TRBD2; J gene: TRBJ2-2; clone size: -; V gene: TRBV25-1
CDR3 protein: CAWSRGLSYEQYF; CDR3 DNA: TGTGCCTGGAGTAGGGGGCTATCCTACGAGCAGTACTTC; D gene: TRBD1; J gene: TRBJ2-7; clone size: medium-sized; V gene: TRBV30
CDR3 protein: CASSWGQDGYGYTF; CDR3 DNA: TGTGCCAGCAGCTGGGGACAGGACGGCTATGGCTACACCTTC; D gene: TRBD1; J gene: TRBJ1-2; clone size: medium-sized; V gene: TRBV5-4
CDR3 protein: CASSPGPGEAFF; CDR3 DNA: TGTGCCAGCTCGCCGGGGCCTGGGGAAGCTTTCTTT; D gene: -; J gene: TRBJ1-1; clone size: few; V gene: TRBV18
CDR3 protein: CASRTTGVAGANVLTF; CDR3 DNA: TGTGCCAGCAGGACGACAGGGGTCGCTGGGGCCAACGTCCTGACTTTC; D gene: TRBD1; J gene: TRBJ2-6; clone size: once; V gene: TRBV2
CDR3 protein: CASTQGIINEQFF; CDR3 DNA: TGCGCCAGCACTCAGGGGATTATTAATGAGCAGTTCTTC; D gene: -; J gene: TRBJ2-1; clone size: few; V gene: TRBV10-1
CDR3 protein: CASSYKTGVLEQYF; CDR3 DNA: TGTGCCAGCAGTTACAAGACAGGGGTGTTAGAGCAGTACTTC; D gene: TRBD1; J gene: TRBJ2-7; clone size: -; V gene: TRBV6-5
CDR3 protein: CASSREGAYNEQFF; CDR3 DNA: TGTGCCAGCAGCCGAGAGGGGGCATACAATGAGCAGTTCTTC; D gene: TRBD1; J gene: TRBJ2-1; clone size: -; V gene: TRBV4-2
CDR3 protein: CSVDSLASYNEQFF; CDR3 DNA: TGCAGCGTTGACTCTCTAGCCTCCTACAATGAGCAGTTCTTC; D gene: -; J gene: TRBJ2-1; clone size: -; V gene: TRBV29-1
CDR3 protein: CAISVQGGSYEQYF; CDR3 DNA: TGTGCCATCAGTGTGCAGGGAGGCTCCTACGAGCAGTACTTC; D gene: -; J gene: TRBJ2-7; clone size: large; V gene: TRBV10-3
CDR3 protein: CASSDFTGETQYF; CDR3 DNA: TGTGCCAGCAGTGACTTTACGGGGGAGACCCAGTACTTC; D gene: -; J gene: TRBJ2-5; clone size: -; V gene: TRBV6-6
CDR3 protein: CASSRTSGRALSYNEQFF; CDR3 DNA: TGTGCCAGCAGTCGGACTAGCGGGAGGGCCCTCTCCTACAATGAGCAGTTCTTC; D gene: TRBD2; J gene: TRBJ2-1; clone size: -; V gene: TRBV28
CDR3 protein: CASSVESGQPQHF; CDR3 DNA: TGTGCCAGCAGCGTAGAAAGTGGACAGCCCCAGCATTTT; D gene: -; J gene: TRBJ1-5; clone size: large; V gene: TRBV9
CDR3 protein: CASNVAGGLNEQFF; CDR3 DNA: TGTGCCAGCAACGTAGCGGGAGGTCTGAATGAGCAGTTCTTC; D gene: TRBD2; J gene: TRBJ2-1; clone size: few; V gene: TRBV6-5
CDR3 protein: CASSIRGVFSGYTF; CDR3 DNA: TGTGCCAGTAGTATACGTGGAGTTTTCAGCGGCTACACCTTC; D gene: -; J gene: TRBJ1-2; clone size: -; V gene: TRBV19
CDR3 protein: CASSLTLNGELFF; CDR3 DNA: TGTGCTAGCAGCCTTACCTTGAACGGGGAGCTGTTTTTT; D gene: -; J gene: TRBJ2-2; clone size: -; V gene: TRBV7-7
CDR3 protein: CASNFGGQETQYF; CDR3 DNA: TGTGCCAGTAATTTCGGCGGACAAGAGACCCAGTACTTC; D gene: -; J gene: TRBJ2-5; clone size: -; V gene: TRBV19
CDR3 protein: CSVSPGAGTEAFF; CDR3 DNA: TGCAGCGTCAGTCCGGGGGCGGGGACTGAAGCTTTCTTT; D gene: -; J gene: TRBJ1-1; clone size: -; V gene: TRBV29-1
CDR3 protein: CASSLNGMNTEAFF; CDR3 DNA: TGTGCCAGCAGTTTAAACGGGATGAACACTGAAGCTTTCTTT; D gene: -; J gene: TRBJ1-1; clone size: few; V gene: TRBV28
CDR3 protein: CASLFGNTEAFF; CDR3 DNA: TGTGCCAGCCTCTTTGGGAACACTGAAGCTTTCTTT; D gene: -; J gene: TRBJ1-1; clone size: -; V gene: TRBV2
CDR3 protein: CASSQGQGWEQYF; CDR3 DNA: TGTGCCAGCAGCCAGGGACAGGGCTGGGAGCAGTACTTC; D gene: TRBD1; J gene: TRBJ2-7; clone size: few; V gene: TRBV11-2
CDR3 protein: CASSISETYEQYF; CDR3 DNA: TGTGCCAGTAGTATTAGCGAGACCTACGAGCAGTACTTC; D gene: -; J gene: TRBJ2-7; clone size: -; V gene: TRBV19
CDR3 protein: CASERNYGYTF; CDR3 DNA: TGTGCCAGTGAGAGGAACTATGGCTACACCTTC; D gene: -; J gene: TRBJ1-2; clone size: few; V gene: TRBV19
CDR3 protein: CAISADLGNTIYF; CDR3 DNA: TGTGCCATCAGTGCAGACCTGGGAAACACCATATATTTT; D gene: -; J gene: TRBJ1-3; clone size: -; V gene: TRBV10-3
CDR3 protein: CASSLSQAPYNEQFF; CDR3 DNA: TGTGCCAGCAGCTTATCCCAGGCCCCCTACAATGAGCAGTTCTTC; D gene: -; J gene: TRBJ2-1; clone size: once; V gene: TRBV7-3
CDR3 protein: CASSVGSTSAVEQYF; CDR3 DNA: TGTGCCAGCAGCGTAGGTAGTACTAGCGCGGTGGAGCAGTACTTC; D gene: TRBD2; J gene: TRBJ2-7; clone size: -; V gene: TRBV9
CDR3 protein: CAWSDPRNYGYTF; CDR3 DNA: TGTGCCTGGAGTGATCCACGTAACTATGGCTACACCTTC; D gene: -; J gene: TRBJ1-2; clone size: -; V gene: TRBV30
CDR3 protein: CSVGRTTGGLEQYF; CDR3 DNA: TGCAGCGTTGGACGAACGACAGGGGGCCTCGAGCAGTACTTC; D gene: TRBD1; J gene: TRBJ2-7; clone size: -; V gene: TRBV29-1
CDR3 protein: CASSASGTEETQYF; CDR3 DNA: TGTGCCAGCAGCGCCTCCGGGACGGAAGAGACCCAGTACTTC; D gene: -; J gene: TRBJ2-5; clone size: -; V gene: TRBV5-6
CDR3 protein: CASSSRATSNQPQHF; CDR3 DNA: TGTGCCAGCAGTTCCCGGGCCACCAGTAATCAGCCCCAGCATTTT; D gene: -; J gene: TRBJ1-5; clone size: -; V gene: TRBV6-5
CDR3 protein: CASSIRGRETQYF; CDR3 DNA: TGTGCCAGTAGTATTCGGGGCAGGGAGACCCAGTACTTC; D gene: -; J gene: TRBJ2-5; clone size: large; V gene: TRBV19
CDR3 protein: CASSLFGGGTQETQYF; CDR3 DNA: TGTGCCAGCAGCTTGTTCGGGGGCGGAACACAAGAGACCCAGTACTTC; D gene: -; J gene: TRBJ2-5; clone size: few; V gene: TRBV5-6
CDR3 protein: CASSLGVSSYNEQFF; CDR3 DNA: TGTGCCAGCAGTTTAGGGGTCAGCTCCTACAATGAGCAGTTCTTC; D gene: -; J gene: TRBJ2-1; clone size: -; V gene: TRBV27
CDR3 protein: CASRIGQGTIDGYTF; CDR3 DNA: TGCGCCAGCCGCATTGGACAGGGGACTATTGATGGCTACACCTTC; D gene: TRBD1; J gene: TRBJ1-2; clone size: -; V gene: TRBV10-1
CDR3 protein: CASSLSRLTQETQYF; CDR3 DNA: TGTGCCAGCAGCTTATCCCGACTCACCCAAGAGACCCAGTACTTC; D gene: -; J gene: TRBJ2-5; clone size: -; V gene: TRBV11-1
CDR3 protein: CASSGDRGSGYTF; CDR3 DNA: TGCGCCAGCAGTGGTGACAGGGGATCAGGCTACACCTTC; D gene: TRBD1; J gene: TRBJ1-2; clone size: few; V gene: TRBV10-1
CDR3 protein: CASSPTGGETQYF; CDR3 DNA: TGTGCCAGCAGCCCGACAGGGGGAGAGACCCAGTACTTC; D gene: TRBD1; J gene: TRBJ2-5; clone size: -; V gene: TRBV7-9
CDR3 protein: CASSLGTEYEQYF; CDR3 DNA: TGTGCCAGCAGTTTGGGGACAGAGTACGAGCAGTACTTC; D gene: TRBD1; J gene: TRBJ2-7; clone size: -; V gene: TRBV28
CDR3 protein: CASSSGQGVPSPLEQYF; CDR3 DNA: TGTGCCAGCAGCTCCGGACAGGGGGTGCCCTCCCCCCTCGAGCAGTACTTC; D gene: TRBD1; J gene: TRBJ2-7; clone size: -; V gene: TRBV9
CDR3 protein: CASSTGTDTQYF; CDR3 DNA: TGTGCCAGCAGCACCGGGACAGATACGCAGTATTTT; D gene: -; J gene: TRBJ2-3; clone size: -; V gene: TRBV11-1
CDR3 protein: CASSLQGAPYGYTF; CDR3 DNA: TGTGCCAGCAGTTTACAGGGGGCGCCGTATGGCTACACCTTC; D gene: TRBD1; J gene: TRBJ1-2; clone size: -; V gene: TRBV28
CDR3 protein: CASSLGAAFSEKLFF; CDR3 DNA: TGTGCCAGCAGCTTGGGGGCGGCGTTCAGCGAAAAACTGTTTTTT; D gene: -; J gene: TRBJ1-4; clone size: -; V gene: TRBV5-5
CDR3 protein: CASSLVSTGGEQYF; CDR3 DNA: TGTGCCAGCAGCTTAGTCTCGACAGGGGGCGAGCAGTACTTC; D gene: TRBD1; J gene: TRBJ2-7; clone size: -; V gene: TRBV7-9